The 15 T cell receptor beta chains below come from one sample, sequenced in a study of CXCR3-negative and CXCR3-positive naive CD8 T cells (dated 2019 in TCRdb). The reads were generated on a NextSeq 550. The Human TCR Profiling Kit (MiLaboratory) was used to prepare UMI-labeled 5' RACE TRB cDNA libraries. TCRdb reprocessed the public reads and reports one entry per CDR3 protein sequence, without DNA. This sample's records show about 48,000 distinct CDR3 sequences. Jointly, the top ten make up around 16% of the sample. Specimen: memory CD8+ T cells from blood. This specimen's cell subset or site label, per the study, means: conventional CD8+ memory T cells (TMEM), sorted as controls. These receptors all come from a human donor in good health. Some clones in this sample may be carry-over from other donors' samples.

This CDR3 reads CASSYGSSGADTQYF. This sequence joins TRBV6-2 or TRBV6-3 and TRBJ2-3; TCRdb selects TRBD2, and the lack of DNA leaves this call unchecked. This CDR3 has 15 residues. CDR1 MNHEY and CDR2 SVGEGT come from the germline V gene.

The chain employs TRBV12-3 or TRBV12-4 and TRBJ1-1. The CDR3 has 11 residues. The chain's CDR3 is CASSFSTEAFF.

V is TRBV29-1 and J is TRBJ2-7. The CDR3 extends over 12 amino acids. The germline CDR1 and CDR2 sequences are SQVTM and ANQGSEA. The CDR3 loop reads CSVVVSSYEQYF.

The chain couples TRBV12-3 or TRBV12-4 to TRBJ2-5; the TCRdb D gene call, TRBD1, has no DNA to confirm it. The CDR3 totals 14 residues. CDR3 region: CASSRGQGSETQYF.

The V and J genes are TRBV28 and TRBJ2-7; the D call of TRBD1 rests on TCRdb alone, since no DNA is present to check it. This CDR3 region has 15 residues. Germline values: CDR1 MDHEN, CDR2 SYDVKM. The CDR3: CASSLSGQGPYEQYF.

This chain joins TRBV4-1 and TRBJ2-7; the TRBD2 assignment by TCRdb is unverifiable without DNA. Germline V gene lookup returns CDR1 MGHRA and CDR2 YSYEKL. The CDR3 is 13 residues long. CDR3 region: CASSWRGTDEQYF.

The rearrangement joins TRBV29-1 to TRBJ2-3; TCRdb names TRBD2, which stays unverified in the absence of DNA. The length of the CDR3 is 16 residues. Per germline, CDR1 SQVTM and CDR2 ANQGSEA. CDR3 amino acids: CSEETLAGGLTDTQYF.

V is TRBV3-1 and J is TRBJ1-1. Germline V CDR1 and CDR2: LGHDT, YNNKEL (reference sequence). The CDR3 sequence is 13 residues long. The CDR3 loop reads CASRSGYQEKAFF.

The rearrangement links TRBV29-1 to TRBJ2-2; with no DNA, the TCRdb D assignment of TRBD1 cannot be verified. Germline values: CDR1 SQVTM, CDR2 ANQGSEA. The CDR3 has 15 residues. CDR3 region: CSVEDPGANTGELFF.

CDR3 in amino acids: CASSSTSGYNEQFF. This rearrangement joins TRBV7-3 to TRBJ2-1; the D call of TRBD2 rests on TCRdb alone, since no DNA is present to check it. This CDR3 has 14 amino acids. CDR1 and CDR2 from the germline V gene are SGHTA and FQGTGA.

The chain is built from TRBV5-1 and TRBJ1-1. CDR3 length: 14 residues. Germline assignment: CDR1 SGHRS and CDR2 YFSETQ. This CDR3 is CASSLVESGTEAFF. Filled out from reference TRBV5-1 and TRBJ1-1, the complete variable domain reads KAGVTQTPRYLIKTRGQQVTLSCSPISGHRSVSWYQQTPGQGLQFLFEYFSETQRNKGNFPGRFSGRQFSNSRSEMNVSTLELGDSALYLCASSLVESGTEAFFGQGTRLTVV.

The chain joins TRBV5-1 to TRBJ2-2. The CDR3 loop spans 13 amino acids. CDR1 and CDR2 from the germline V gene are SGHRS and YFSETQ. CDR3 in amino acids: CASAVANTGELFF.

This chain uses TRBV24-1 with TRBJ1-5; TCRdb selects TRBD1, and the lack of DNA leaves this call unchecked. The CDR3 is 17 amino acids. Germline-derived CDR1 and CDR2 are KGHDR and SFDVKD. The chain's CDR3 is CATSDQPLGTGDQPQHF.

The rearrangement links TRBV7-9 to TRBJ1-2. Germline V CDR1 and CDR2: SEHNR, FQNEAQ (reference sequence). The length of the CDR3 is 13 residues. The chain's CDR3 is CASSLTGPYGYTF.

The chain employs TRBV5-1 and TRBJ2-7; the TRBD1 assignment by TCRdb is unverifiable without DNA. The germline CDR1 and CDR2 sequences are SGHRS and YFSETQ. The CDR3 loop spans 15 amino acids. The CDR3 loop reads CASSYRGNPSYEQYF.